This T cell receptor beta chain was captured in a study of T cell changes during pregnancy in multiple sclerosis. Germline-derived CDR1 and CDR2 are SGHRS and YFSETQ. Trimming took off 3 bases at V and 1 base at J, with 10 bases between the two ends. CDR3 length: 14 amino acids. Sequencing was performed with immunoSEQ multiplex PCR; in TCRdb, only in-frame clones are kept and a portion is missing. The table lists approximately 63,000 clones, 91% of them singletons. Sample: peripheral blood, taken after pregnancy. The genes are TRBV5-1 and TRBJ1-1; D gene ambiguous. The clonotype was recovered from a female donor in good health, enrolled as a control in a pregnancy study. CDR3 sequence: CASSSAGENTEAFF. The CDR3 DNA sequence: TGCGCCAGCAGCTCGGCAGGTGAGAACACTGAAGCTTTCTTT.